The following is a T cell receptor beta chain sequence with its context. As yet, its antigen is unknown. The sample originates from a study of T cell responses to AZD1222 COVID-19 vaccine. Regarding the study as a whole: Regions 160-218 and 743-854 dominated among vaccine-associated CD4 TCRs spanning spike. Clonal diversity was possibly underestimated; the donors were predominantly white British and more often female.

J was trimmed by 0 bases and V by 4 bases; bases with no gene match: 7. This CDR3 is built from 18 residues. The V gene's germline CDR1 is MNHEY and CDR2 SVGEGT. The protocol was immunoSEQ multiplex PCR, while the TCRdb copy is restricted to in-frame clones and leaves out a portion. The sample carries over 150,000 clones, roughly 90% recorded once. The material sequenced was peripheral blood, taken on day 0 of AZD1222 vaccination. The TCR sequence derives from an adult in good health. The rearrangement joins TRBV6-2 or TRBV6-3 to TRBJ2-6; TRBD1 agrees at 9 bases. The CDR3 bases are TGTGCCAGCAGTTCTTGGACAGGGGCCGTCTCTGGGGCCAACGTCCTGACTTTC. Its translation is CASSSWTGAVSGANVLTF.